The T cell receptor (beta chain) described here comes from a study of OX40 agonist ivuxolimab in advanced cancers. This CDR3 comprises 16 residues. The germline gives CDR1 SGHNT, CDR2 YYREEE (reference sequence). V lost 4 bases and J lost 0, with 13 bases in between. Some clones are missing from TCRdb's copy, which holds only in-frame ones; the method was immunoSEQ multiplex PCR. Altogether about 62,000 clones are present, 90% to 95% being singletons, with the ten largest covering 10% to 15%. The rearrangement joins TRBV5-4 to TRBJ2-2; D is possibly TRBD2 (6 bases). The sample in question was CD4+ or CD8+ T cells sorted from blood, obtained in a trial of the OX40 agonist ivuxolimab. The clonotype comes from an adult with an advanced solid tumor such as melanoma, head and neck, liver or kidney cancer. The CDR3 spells CASSLGTHANTGELFF. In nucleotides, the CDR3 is TGTGCCAGCAGCCTCGGGACTCACGCGAACACCGGGGAGCTGTTTTTT.